The clone carrying this TCR beta chain was found many times. What it recognizes is unknown. TCRdb fed the RT-PCR reads into MiXCR, producing one record per CDR3 protein. The sample consists of hundreds of thousands of distinct CDR3 sequences, over 10% of them appearing once. The entry originates in a study of response to subunit inactivated influenza vaccine. Overall study findings and caveats: The authors suggested that every seasonal influenza vaccination recruits few new T cells.

The CDR3 consists of 12 residues. The germline CDR1 and CDR2 sequences are SGHTA and FQGNSA. V was pared by 7 bases and J by 5 bases, with 10 bases between. This TCR derives from a man in his fifties or sixties who received an inactivated influenza vaccine. The sample consisted of PBMCs from blood, taken 35 to 45 days after vaccination. The rearrangement joins TRBV7-2 to TRBJ2-3, with D hard to call. The CDR3 region is CASTPSGDTQYF. CDR3 DNA: TGTGCCAGCACCCCCTCGGGAGATACGCAGTATTTT.